The 13 T cell receptor beta chains in this list originate from one sample, sequenced in a study of cytomegalovirus exposure and HLA in healthy donors. The PCR contained 60 Vbeta and 13 Jbeta primers. TCRdb keeps only in-frame clones here, not all; method: immunoSEQ multiplex PCR. The data hold hundreds of thousands of clones, with 75% to 90% observed a single time. Material: PBMCs. All receptors come from a woman between 18 and 29 years old in good health and CMV-seronegative.

The chain is built from TRBV18 and TRBJ2-3; D remains ambiguous. CDR3 length: 16 residues. Trimming stripped 2 bases from V and 2 bases from J, with 14 bases between. The germline CDR1 and CDR2 sequences are KGHSH and LQKENI. The CDR3, as DNA: TGTGCCAGCTCACCATCGGCTCCTAGTTCCACAGATACGCAGTATTTT. Amino acids: CASSPSAPSSTDTQYF.

This clone was counted once. The junction differs from germline at one of its ends, possibly a read error. The V and J genes are TRBV19 and TRBJ2-7, with D unclear. Germline V lookup: CDR1 LNHDA, CDR2 SQIVND (reference sequence). The CDR3 consists of 13 residues. The CDR3 DNA is TGTGCCAGTAGTGTAGACGGTCTCTACGAGCAGTACTTC. Translating gives CASSVDGLYEQYF.

The J gene is TRBJ2-7, the V gene TRBV7-2; TRBD1 is a possible D gene (5 bases). The CDR3 has 14 amino acids. Trimming pared 1 base from V and 0 bases from J, leaving 7 bases between. Germline CDR1 SGHTA, CDR2 FQGNSA. This chain's CDR3 is CASSLGGISYEQYF. The DNA for the CDR3 is TGTGCCAGCAGCTTAGGGGGCATCTCCTACGAGCAGTACTTC.

This CDR3 reads CASSQGDSDNEQFF. DNA of the CDR3: TGCGCCAGCAGCCAAGGGGACTCTGACAATGAGCAGTTCTTC. V is TRBV4-1 and J is TRBJ2-1; a possible D gene is TRBD2 (6 bases). V gave up 1 base and J gave up 5 bases, with 9 bases separating them. The germline V gene has CDR1 MGHRA and CDR2 YSYEKL. The length of the CDR3 is 14 residues.

The rearrangement uses TRBV5-6 and TRBJ2-5, with 7 bases that match TRBD2. Trimming at V came to 3 bases and at J to 3 bases, leaving 11 bases not matched to a gene. In germline, CDR1 is SGHDT, CDR2 YYEEEE. The CDR3 spans 16 residues. CDR3: CASSSPIAGSKETQYF. The CDR3 nucleotides are TGTGCCAGCAGCTCCCCTATAGCGGGTTCGAAAGAGACCCAGTACTTC.

This chain links TRBV7-2 with TRBJ2-5, with 9 bases identical to TRBD2. This CDR3 region has 15 residues. Germline assignment: CDR1 SGHTA and CDR2 FQGNSA. V dropped 7 bases and J dropped 1; count of bases not matched to a gene: 7. CDR3 sequence: CASTIAGASQETQYF. The CDR3 bases are TGTGCCAGCACCATAGCGGGAGCGAGCCAAGAGACCCAGTACTTC.

V usage is TRBV18 and J usage is TRBJ1-4; 9 bases are a match to TRBD1. Looked up from germline, CDR1 is KGHSH and CDR2 is LQKENI. The CDR3 covers 16 residues. V was clipped by 4 bases and J by 4 bases; unmatched bases: 7. The CDR3 nucleotides read TGTGCCAGCTCACTTCTAGGACAGGGGAATAATGAAAAACTGTTTTTT. Its translation is CASSLLGQGNNEKLFF.

J is TRBJ2-1 and V is TRBV7-8; possibly TRBD2 for D (5 bases). From germline, CDR1 is SGHVS and CDR2 FQNEAQ. Trimming cost V 4 bases and J 5 bases, with 12 bases left between them. The CDR3 contains 14 residues. The CDR3, as DNA: TGTGCCAGCAGCTACCCTCCAGCGGACAATGAGCAGTTCTTC. Amino acids: CASSYPPADNEQFF.

This clone was seen more than once but under ten times. The rearrangement uses TRBV5-1 and TRBJ2-5; 8 nucleotides agree with TRBD2. Germline CDR1 SGHRS, CDR2 YFSETQ. V was clipped by 0 bases and J by 4 bases; unmatched bases: 2. CDR3 length: 14 residues. This CDR3 reads CASSLGTSRETQYF. In DNA, the CDR3 is TGCGCCAGCAGCTTGGGGACTAGCAGAGAGACCCAGTACTTC.

The chain combines TRBV7-2 with TRBJ2-5, with 10 bases identical to TRBD2. This CDR3 region has 14 residues. From germline, CDR1 is SGHTA and CDR2 FQGNSA. Trimming took 4 bases from V and 5 from J; bases not matched to a gene: 4. CDR3: CASSSSGGGETQYF. CDR3 nucleotides: TGTGCCAGCAGCTCTAGCGGGGGCGGGGAGACCCAGTACTTC.

This clone was found a few times. The V gene is TRBV9, the J gene TRBJ2-1; tentative D call: TRBD2 (6 bases). CDR1 and CDR2 from the germline V gene are SGDLS and YYNGEE. V was cut by 3 bases and J by 7 bases, with 8 bases left in between. There are 12 residues in the CDR3. This CDR3 reads CASSGGGNEQFF. The CDR3 DNA is TGTGCCAGCAGCGGAGGAGGGAATGAGCAGTTCTTC.

In DNA form, the CDR3 reads TGTGCCAGCAGCTTAGACAGGGGGGTAAACACTGAAGCTTTCTTT. It encodes CASSLDRGVNTEAFF. The chain is built from TRBV7-2 and TRBJ1-1, with 8 bases aligning to TRBD1. This CDR3 comprises 15 residues. Germline loops: CDR1 SGHTA, CDR2 FQGNSA. The trim removed 1 base at V and 2 bases at J, leaving 3 bases unmatched.

The chain has TRBV6-5 and TRBJ2-1; 8 bases line up with TRBD2. This CDR3 is built from 13 residues. The germline V gene encodes CDR1 MNHEY and CDR2 SVGAGI. V shed 6 bases, J shed 5 bases, and the junction held 3 bases outside the gene matches. CDR3 nucleotide sequence: TGTGCCAGCAGCTTACTAGCGGACAATGAGCAGTTCTTC. Protein product: CASSLLADNEQFF.